The T cell receptor beta chain described here comes from a study of vaccination effects on CD4 cells after COVID-19. Study-level information: Sampling of a couple of convalescent patients took place 16 days and one week prior to vaccination.

The V end lost 5 bases, the J end lost 2 bases, and 16 bases lay between the germline ends. Germline loops: CDR1 SGHTA, CDR2 FQGNSA. This CDR3 has 15 residues. Antigen-specific CD4+ T cells were expanded (with viral peptide pools) by the ViraFEST assay ahead of sequencing. After around nine days in culture, the CD4+ T cells were isolated. Infection dated between March and December 2020, before the Alpha, Beta and Delta variants reached the United States. Supplemented with 7.5 to 10 IU/ml IL-2 and 9.5 to 10 ug/ml peptides, 2 million to 2.5 million PBMC per well were kept in culture. Assay used: immunoSEQ multiplex PCR; TCRdb lists only in-frame clones, some missing. The table has more than 20,000 clones, roughly 71% seen once. Study-wide results and caveats: Clones of infection and vaccine origin contracted markedly late after vaccination.

Points on this clone: Its matching antigen is unknown.

The chain couples TRBV7-2 to TRBJ2-7; D call uncertain. Sequencing was performed on CD4+ T cells from PBMCs cultured with SARS-CoV-2 spike peptides, taken before COVID-19 vaccination. The sequence was collected from a human donor who had a prior SARS-CoV-2 infection. CDR3 coding DNA: TGTGCCAGCAGCCCATCGCCGGGTCGAACCTACGAGCAGTACTTC. It yields the protein CASSPSPGRTYEQYF.